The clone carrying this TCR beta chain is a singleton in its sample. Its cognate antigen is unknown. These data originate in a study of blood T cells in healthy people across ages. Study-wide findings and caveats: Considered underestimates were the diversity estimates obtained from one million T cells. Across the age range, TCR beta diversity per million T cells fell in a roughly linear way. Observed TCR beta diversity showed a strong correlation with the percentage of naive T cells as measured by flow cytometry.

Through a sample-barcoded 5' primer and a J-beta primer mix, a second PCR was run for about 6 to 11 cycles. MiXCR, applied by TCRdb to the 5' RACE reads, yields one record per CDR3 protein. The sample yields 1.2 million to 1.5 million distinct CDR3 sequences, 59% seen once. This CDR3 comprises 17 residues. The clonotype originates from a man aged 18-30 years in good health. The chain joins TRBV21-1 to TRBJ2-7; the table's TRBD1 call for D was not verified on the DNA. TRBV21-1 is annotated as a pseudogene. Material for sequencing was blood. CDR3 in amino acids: CASSNPSGTGYNYEQYF. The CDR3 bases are TGTGCCAGCAGCAACCCCTCCGGGACAGGGTATAACTACGAGCAGTACTTC.